Following are 26 T cell receptor beta chains from one sample sequenced in a study of cytomegalovirus exposure and HLA in healthy donors. Primers for the PCR totalled 60 Vbeta and 13 Jbeta. Generated by immunoSEQ multiplex PCR, the TCRdb table keeps only in-frame clones and is missing some. The sample contains roughly 180,000 clones, approximately 80% of which appear only once. The specimen was PBMCs. These receptors were collected from a male donor in good health and CMV-seronegative.

V is TRBV5-5 and J is TRBJ2-1, with D unresolved. The CDR3 contains 13 residues. Trimming removed 6 bases at V and 7 bases at J, with 14 bases between. Germline assignment: CDR1 SGHKS and CDR2 YYEKEE (reference sequence). CDR3 DNA sequence: TGTGCCAGCACAGACCCAGCGAGGAATGAGCAGTTCTTC. Encoded protein: CASTDPARNEQFF. Looking up the rest from reference TRBV5-5 and TRBJ2-1 gives the full variable domain: DAGVTQSPTHLIKTRGQQVTLRCSPISGHKSVSWYQQVLGQGPQFIFQYYEKEERGRGNFPDRFSARQFPNYSSELNVNALLLGDSALYLCASTDPARNEQFFGPGTRLTVL.

The J gene is TRBJ1-2, the V gene TRBV28, with 10 bases identical to TRBD1. Germline-derived CDR1 and CDR2 are MDHEN and SYDVKM. The junction had 4 bases not matched to a gene; V was cut back by 5 bases and J by 4 bases. The CDR3 runs to 14 residues. The CDR3 loop is CASSLWTGGYGYTF. The CDR3 DNA reads as TGTGCCAGCAGTCTTTGGACAGGGGGCTATGGCTACACCTTC.

V usage is TRBV29-1 and J usage is TRBJ1-4; 8 bases agree with TRBD1. The CDR3 runs to 17 residues. The germline V gene has CDR1 SQVTM and CDR2 ANQGSEA. The V and J ends lost 2 bases and 3 bases, in that order; junction bases with no gene match: 11. CDR3 loop: CSVESPTGERANEKLFF. DNA of the CDR3: TGCAGCGTTGAATCTCCGACAGGGGAAAGGGCTAATGAAAAACTGTTTTTT.

This clone was detected a few times. This rearrangement joins TRBV6-1 to TRBJ1-5; D not resolved. Per germline, CDR1 MNHNS and CDR2 SASEGT. The CDR3 loop spans 13 amino acids. V was clipped by 7 bases and J by 0 bases, with 7 bases between them. DNA for the CDR3: TGTGCCAGCACCCCCTATAGCAATCAGCCCCAGCATTTT. Amino acids: CASTPYSNQPQHF.

The chain has TRBV9 and TRBJ2-2; perhaps TRBD1 as D (5 bases). There are 14 residues in the CDR3. CDR1 is SGDLS, CDR2 YYNGEE, per germline. Trimming removed 6 bases from V and 1 base from J, with 10 bases in between. The CDR3 DNA reads as TGTGCCAGCATGCAAGGGGTGAACACCGGGGAGCTGTTTTTT. Its protein product is CASMQGVNTGELFF.

V gene TRBV6-1 combines with J gene TRBJ1-1; D is uncertain. CDR1 and CDR2 (germline): MNHNS, SASEGT. CDR3 length: 13 residues. In DNA form, the CDR3 reads TGTGCGAGTGAGTCGCAAACGGGAACTGAAGCTTTCTTT. Translated, it gives CASESQTGTEAFF.

V is TRBV25-1 and J is TRBJ2-1, with a possible D match to TRBD2 (5 bases). Trimming pared 3 bases from V and 5 bases from J, leaving 17 bases between. The length of the CDR3 is 16 residues. Looked up from germline, CDR1 is MGHDK and CDR2 is SYGVNS. Here the CDR3 reads CASSDSGRVEDNEQFF. In DNA form, the CDR3 reads TGTGCCAGCAGTGATTCTGGGCGGGTTGAGGACAATGAGCAGTTCTTC.

The J gene is TRBJ1-4, the V gene TRBV19; D is ambiguous. V was shortened by 5 bases and J by 0 bases, with 10 bases between the two germline ends. CDR1 is LNHDA and CDR2 is SQIVND in the germline V gene (reference sequence). The CDR3 runs 15 residues. Here the CDR3 DNA reads TGTGCCAGTAGTCTTCACTCTGCAACTAATGAAAAACTGTTTTTT. It codes for CASSLHSATNEKLFF.

The chain carries TRBV7-9 and TRBJ2-7; 7 bases agree with TRBD2. The trim removed 4 bases at V and 5 bases at J, leaving 8 bases unmatched. Germline V gene lookup returns CDR1 SEHNR and CDR2 FQNEAQ (reference sequence). This CDR3 region has 14 residues. For the CDR3, the DNA is TGTGCCAGCAGCTATTGGACTAGTTCGGACGAGCAGTACTTC. Protein: CASSYWTSSDEQYF.

The V and J genes are TRBV19 and TRBJ1-5, with D possibly being TRBD1 (6 bases). The V end was cut by 4 bases, the J end by 7 bases, with 14 bases between. The CDR3 has 14 amino acids. The germline V gene has CDR1 LNHDA and CDR2 SQIVND (reference sequence). CDR3 amino acids: CASSTATGGQPQHF. CDR3 nucleotides: TGTGCCAGTAGTACCGCGACAGGAGGACAGCCCCAGCATTTT.

This clone was observed once. The chain employs TRBV28 and TRBJ2-1; 8 bases line up with TRBD1. V shed 3 bases and J 0 bases; nucleotides not matched to a gene: 4. The CDR3 runs to 16 residues. Germline V lookup: CDR1 MDHEN, CDR2 SYDVKM. For the CDR3, the DNA is TGTGCCAGCAGTTTTTTACAGGGGGTCTCCTACAATGAGCAGTTCTTC. It codes for CASSFLQGVSYNEQFF.

This clone was counted a single time. The chain combines TRBV9 with TRBJ2-5; TRBD1 matches at 8 bases. The CDR3 contains 14 residues. Germline V gene sequence: CDR1 SGDLS, CDR2 YYNGEE. The ends lost 4 bases at V and 5 bases at J; junction bases unmatched: 7. The CDR3 spells CASSPRQGSETQYF. CDR3 in DNA: TGTGCCAGCAGCCCCAGACAGGGGTCGGAGACCCAGTACTTC.

The chain employs TRBV4-1 and TRBJ2-3; the match to TRBD2 covers 11 bases. V shed 3 bases, J shed 1 base, and the junction held 18 bases outside the gene matches. Germline CDR1 MGHRA, CDR2 YSYEKL. The length of the CDR3 is 21 residues. CDR3 bases: TGCGCCAGCAGCCACCCCCTAAAGCTAGCGGGGGGTACCTTACGCACAGATACGCAGTATTTT. It codes for CASSHPLKLAGGTLRTDTQYF.

This sequence joins TRBV7-6 and TRBJ1-4; D possibly corresponds to TRBD1 (5 bases). Looked up from germline, CDR1 is SGHVS and CDR2 is FNYEAQ. This CDR3 contains 15 residues. Between the trimmed V and J ends, which lost 1 base and 7 bases, there was a span of 13 bases. This CDR3 is CASSLVGLRGEKLFF. The CDR3 DNA sequence: TGTGCCAGCAGCTTAGTGGGCCTTAGGGGTGAAAAACTGTTTTTT.

The V call is TRBV30, the J call TRBJ2-5; 9 nucleotides agree with TRBD1. Germline CDR1 GTSNPN, CDR2 SVGIG (reference sequence). V was clipped by 4 bases and J by 5 bases; unmatched bases: 8. This CDR3 is 14 amino acids long. The CDR3: CAWNRQGGGETQYF. The CDR3 region has the DNA TGTGCCTGGAACCGACAGGGGGGAGGGGAGACCCAGTACTTC.

The sample holds one count of this clone. The rearrangement uses TRBV28 and TRBJ1-5, with TRBD1 identical over 7 bases. The junction had 15 bases not matched to a gene; V was cut back by 5 bases and J by 2 bases. Germline loops: CDR1 MDHEN, CDR2 SYDVKM. CDR3 size: 18 residues. The CDR3, as DNA: TGTGCCAGCAGTCCTTACTCCCTCGACAGGGACGGCAATCAGCCCCAGCATTTT. Translated: CASSPYSLDRDGNQPQHF.

This clone came up a few times. The chain is built from TRBV13 and TRBJ1-4; TRBD1 might be the D (6 bases). Germline loops: CDR1 PRHDT, CDR2 FYEKMQ (reference sequence). The CDR3 has 15 residues. Trimming removed 0 bases from V and 4 bases from J, with 9 bases in between. The CDR3 reads CASSLGQGINEKLFF. CDR3 bases: TGTGCCAGCAGCTTAGGGCAGGGGATTAATGAAAAACTGTTTTTT.

The V and J genes are TRBV6-5 and TRBJ1-2, with 9 nucleotides matching TRBD1. Germline V gives CDR1 MNHEY, CDR2 SVGAGI. The V gene end was trimmed by 6 bases and the J gene end by 4 bases; junction bases not matched to a gene: 6. The length of the CDR3 is 14 residues. The CDR3 nucleotides are TGTGCCAGCAGGGACAGACAGGGGGGCTATGGCTACACCTTC. This translates into CASRDRQGGYGYTF.

The CDR3 nucleotides are TGTGCCACCAGCAGAGGGGCGGGGGATGACTATGGCTACACCTTC. Its translation is CATSRGAGDDYGYTF. J is TRBJ1-2 and V is TRBV15; perhaps TRBD1 as D (5 bases). CDR3 length: 15 residues. Germline V gene data show CDR1 as LNHNV and CDR2 as YYDKDF (reference sequence). The germline V and J ends were trimmed by 1 base and 3 bases, with 12 bases remaining between them.

This clone was counted only a few times. The CDR3 sequence is CASSSIQGRHEQFF. CDR3 nucleotides: TGTGCCAGCAGTTCCATCCAGGGCCGCCATGAGCAGTTCTTC. The genes are TRBV28 and TRBJ2-1, with a weak D call TRBD1 (5 bases). Germline V gene data show CDR1 as MDHEN and CDR2 as SYDVKM. The CDR3 has 14 amino acids. With 4 bases removed from V and 8 bases from J, the gap between germline ends came to 15 bases.

This chain uses TRBV5-6 with TRBJ2-5; tentatively, D is TRBD1 (6 bases). The CDR3 has 14 residues. Germline CDR1 reads SGHDT; CDR2 reads YYEEEE. V was cut by 2 bases and J by 3 bases, with 11 bases left in between. In DNA, the CDR3 is TGTGCCAGCAGCTTTCAGGGGACCAAAGAGACCCAGTACTTC. Amino acid sequence: CASSFQGTKETQYF.

This clone was observed a single time. The chain combines TRBV19 with TRBJ2-7; 7 nucleotides match TRBD2. This CDR3 comprises 14 residues. Per the germline V gene, CDR1 is LNHDA and CDR2 is SQIVND (reference sequence). V was pared by 0 bases and J by 3 bases, with 2 bases of the junction left unmatched. CDR3 residues: CASSIDWTSYEQYF. The CDR3 bases are TGTGCCAGTAGTATAGATTGGACTAGCTACGAGCAGTACTTC. Supplemented by reference TRBV19 and TRBJ2-7, the full variable domain reads DGGITQSPKYLFRKEGQNVTLSCEQNLNHDAMYWYRQDPGQGLRLIYYSQIVNDFQKGDIAEGYSVSREKKESFPLTVTSAQKNPTAFYLCASSIDWTSYEQYFGPGTRLTVT.

The chain carries TRBV9 and TRBJ1-6, with TRBD1 identical over 8 bases. V was clipped by 0 bases and J by 6 bases; unmatched bases: 8. The germline V gene has CDR1 SGDLS and CDR2 YYNGEE. This CDR3 spans 17 amino acids. Here the CDR3 reads CASSVAPGTGANSPLHF. The CDR3 DNA reads as TGTGCCAGCAGCGTAGCTCCCGGGACAGGAGCTAATTCACCCCTCCACTTT.

The CDR3 sequence is CASSLVSSAETQYF. Here the CDR3 DNA reads TGTGCCAGCAGCTTAGTCTCGAGTGCGGAGACCCAGTACTTC. This rearrangement joins TRBV7-9 to TRBJ2-5; no definite D call. Trimming left V 1 base short and J 5 bases short, with 11 bases between. The CDR3 has 14 amino acids. CDR1 and CDR2 (germline): SEHNR, FQNEAQ (reference sequence).

This clone was detected once. The chain uses TRBV4-1 and TRBJ2-7, with 9 bases identical to TRBD1. The CDR3 consists of 16 residues. Per germline, CDR1 MGHRA and CDR2 YSYEKL. Trimming at V came to 1 base and at J to 4 bases, leaving 8 bases not matched to a gene. CDR3 sequence (DNA): TGCGCCAGCAGCCAAGCCGGGACAGGGTTTGGTTACGAGCAGTACTTC. Protein sequence: CASSQAGTGFGYEQYF.

The chain carries TRBV21-1 and TRBJ2-6; no DNA check was done on the table's D call, TRBD2. TRBV21-1 is listed as a pseudogene. The CDR3 has 15 amino acids. The CDR3 loop is CASSNTSSGANVLTF. The CDR3 region has the DNA TGTGCCAGCAGCAATACGAGCTCTGGGGCCAACGTCCTGACTTTC.